The T cell receptor (beta chain) under discussion was sequenced for a study of blood T cell repertoires in COVID-19. Study-level information: PBMCs, B-cell-depleted T cells, or T cells provided the cDNA or gDNA that made up the material.

Germline V CDR1 and CDR2: ENHRY, SYGVKD. The CDR3 runs to 14 residues. Trimming shortened V by 6 bases and J by 2 bases, and 13 bases separated the two germline ends. Sequencing used immunoSEQ multiplex PCR; TCRdb keeps in-frame clones, though not all of them. The data contain roughly 77,000 clones, about three quarters of them singletons. The sequencing input was peripheral blood. This sequence joins TRBV10-3 and TRBJ2-5; unclear D gene. The receptor's source is a human donor in a cohort sampled during active COVID-19. This chain's CDR3 is CAISRGSVQETQYF. The CDR3 region has the DNA TGTGCCATCAGCCGAGGCTCCGTACAAGAGACCCAGTACTTC.